This T cell receptor beta chain originates from a study of Ad26.COV2.S vaccination and SARS-CoV-2 variants. Study as a whole: Ad26.COV2.S was injected intramuscularly once or twice, 56 days apart.

Whole-study findings and limits: After vaccination, substantial breadth of spike-specific CD8+ and CD4+ responses was reported.

Note on this clone: The antigen is undetermined.

Described treatment: roughly 20 received Ad26.COV2.S at low or high dose, single or two shots; roughly five received placebo; per-sample allocation not given. Each sample was drawn 63 days after the first injection (of vaccine or placebo). Sequenced by immunoSEQ multiplex PCR; TCRdb stores in-frame clones only, minus some. In the table there are 350,000 to 450,000 clones, roughly 85% of which are singletons. This CDR3 has 16 residues. CDR1 and CDR2 (germline): SGHTA, FQGTGA. V gave up 4 bases and J gave up 2 bases; unmatched junction bases: 6. This TCR was sampled from a person between 18 and 60 years old who received the Ad26.COV2.S COVID-19 vaccine or a placebo. The chain links TRBV7-3 to TRBJ2-3; TRBD2 aligns across 10 bases. This material consisted of peripheral blood, taken in a trial of Ad26.COV2.S vaccine versus placebo. CDR3 amino acids: CASSSSGTSATDTQYF. As DNA, the CDR3 is TGTGCCAGCAGCTCCTCCGGGACTAGCGCCACAGATACGCAGTATTTT.